This T cell receptor (beta chain) emerged from a study of shared clonotypes between healthy human individuals. Points from the study as a whole: As a rule, naive subsets had a larger estimated richness than memory subsets. The study found lower generation probabilities in non-shared clonotypes than in those shared by all four donors.

Data came from immunoSEQ multiplex PCR; TCRdb stores just in-frame clones and leaves some out. This table holds 550,000 to 800,000 clones, around 91% found once. Germline CDR1 reads LNHDA; CDR2 reads SQIVND (reference sequence). V was shortened by 2 bases and J by 3 bases, with 15 bases between the two germline ends. The CDR3 has 16 amino acids. A remark on this clone: Its antigen remains unknown.

Input material: memory CD8+ T cells from PBMCs. Subset in this sample: CD45RO+ cells pooled with CCR7-negative TemRA cells. The receptor's source is a man aged 18 to 35 in good health. Some clones in this sample may be carry-over from other donors' samples. The rearrangement links TRBV19 to TRBJ2-3; tentatively, D is TRBD1 (5 bases). CDR3 nucleotides: TGTGCCAGTAGTATATTGTCGGCAGGGTGGACAGATACGCAGTATTTT. This translates into CASSILSAGWTDTQYF.